A selection of T cell receptor beta chains follows, all from one sample in a study of cytomegalovirus exposure and HLA in healthy donors. Clones were sequenced by immunoSEQ multiplex PCR, and TCRdb holds only the in-frame ones, with some missing. The table has 150,000 to 200,000 clones, over 60% seen once. Sequencing used PBMCs. These receptor sequences come from a woman aged 40 to 50 in good health and CMV-seronegative. The CDR3 runs from the conserved cysteine through the conserved F or W. The D gene is left open where the match is weak.

v_call,d_call,j_call,cdr3_nt,cdr3_aa
TRBV9,-,TRBJ2-2,TGTGCCAGCAGCGTCGGCGGGGCTGCTACCGGGGAGCTGTTTTTT,CASSVGGAATGELFF
TRBV7-2,TRBD2,TRBJ2-1,TGTGCCAGCAGCTACGGACTAGCGGGGGGGAGCCAAATCAGGGGTGAGCAGTTCTTC,CASSYGLAGGSQIRGEQFF
TRBV6-1,-,TRBJ1-2,TGTGCCAGCAGTGACCTCTATGGCTACACCTTC,CASSDLYGYTF
TRBV7-3,TRBD1,TRBJ1-2,TGTGCCAGCAGCAGGGACAGGGGGCTAAGGGGCTACACCTTC,CASSRDRGLRGYTF
TRBV29-1,-,TRBJ2-3,TGCAGCGTGGAGGGTGGTCGGGGGTCAGATACGCAGTATTTT,CSVEGGRGSDTQYF
TRBV18,TRBD1,TRBJ1-1,TGTGCCAGCTCGCCCCAGGGGGCACGTACTGAAGCTTTCTTT,CASSPQGARTEAFF
TRBV6-6,-,TRBJ1-1,TGTGCCGCTGGCCCGGGGAACACTGAAGCTTTCTTT,CAAGPGNTEAFF
TRBV20-1,-,TRBJ1-1,TGCGGTGGACTTCCTAACACTGAAGCTTTCTTT,CGGLPNTEAFF
TRBV19,-,TRBJ1-3,TGTGCCAGTAGTATGGATCAATCCGGGAGATGGGCAAACACCATATATTTT,CASSMDQSGRWANTIYF
TRBV5-1,-,TRBJ1-1,TGCGCCAGCAGCTTGGTTGGGGGAGGAGACACTGAAGCTTTCTTT,CASSLVGGGDTEAFF